Each of the 17 T cell receptor beta chains below was sequenced from the same sample in a study of T-cell reconstitution after alpha-beta-depleted transplantation in children. Unique molecular identifiers were used in preparing the TCRbeta library. One entry per CDR3 protein, called by TCRdb with MiXCR from the PCR reads. Of about 240,000 distinct CDR3 sequences listed, around 13% are singletons. This sample comprised PBMCs from the stem cell graft donor, obtained from the stem cell graft. The origin of the receptors is a human donor who donated a stem cell graft to a child with acute lymphoblastic leukemia.

This clonotype was counted ten times or more. J is TRBJ2-1 and V is TRBV7-9; 14 bases match TRBD2. Germline CDR1 reads SEHNR; CDR2 reads FQNEAQ (reference sequence). Trimming cost V 6 bases and J 4 bases; bases outside gene matches: 5. The length of the CDR3 is 16 residues. The CDR3 sequence is CASRGTSGGTYNEQFF. CDR3 nucleotide sequence: TGTGCCAGCAGGGGGACTAGCGGGGGTACATACAATGAGCAGTTCTTC.

This clonotype was seen repeatedly, ten times or more. The CDR3 sequence: CASRAAVRLLNTEAFF. CDR3 sequence (DNA): TGTGCCAGCAGAGCCGCAGTGCGTTTGCTGAACACTGAAGCTTTCTTT. This chain uses TRBV27 with TRBJ1-1; no definite D call. Looked up from germline, CDR1 is MNHEY and CDR2 is SMNVEV (reference sequence). Trimming left V 6 bases short and J 0 bases short, with 17 bases between. This CDR3 region has 16 residues.

This clonotype showed up many times. This sequence joins TRBV7-9 and TRBJ2-7, with D tentatively TRBD2 (6 bases). The germline V and J ends were trimmed by 1 base and 5 bases, with 9 bases remaining between them. The length of the CDR3 is 13 residues. Germline CDR1 reads SEHNR; CDR2 reads FQNEAQ (reference sequence). The CDR3, as DNA: TGTGCCAGCAGCTTAGTAGCGGACGACGAGCAGTACTTC. It specifies CASSLVADDEQYF. Looking up the rest from reference TRBV7-9 and TRBJ2-7 gives the full variable domain: DTGVSQNPRHKITKRGQNVTFRCDPISEHNRLYWYRQTLGQGPEFLTYFQNEAQLEKSRLLSDRFSAERPKGSFSTLEIQRTEQGDSAMYLCASSLVADDEQYFGPGTRLTVT.

The chain has TRBV28 and TRBJ2-1; possible D gene TRBD2, 5 bases. Germline V CDR1 and CDR2: MDHEN, SYDVKM. This CDR3 has 14 amino acids. V gave up 6 bases and J gave up 1 base, with 10 bases separating them. CDR3 in amino acids: CASREAESYNEQFF. The CDR3 DNA reads TGTGCCAGCAGGGAAGCGGAGTCCTACAATGAGCAGTTCTTC.

This clonotype was counted many times. The gene calls are TRBV5-5 and TRBJ1-1; maybe TRBD1 (5 bases). Between the trimmed V and J ends, which lost 3 bases and 4 bases, there was a span of 13 bases. CDR1 and CDR2 from the germline V gene are SGHKS and YYEKEE (reference sequence). The CDR3 totals 14 residues. CDR3 loop: CASSWPRGPTEAFF. In DNA, the CDR3 is TGTGCCAGCAGCTGGCCTAGGGGCCCCACTGAAGCTTTCTTT.

This clonotype came up many times. V gene TRBV4-2 combines with J gene TRBJ2-3, with 11 nucleotides matching TRBD2. V lost 0 bases, J lost 9 bases, and 5 bases stayed unmatched. CDR1 LGHNA and CDR2 YNFKEQ come from the germline V gene. CDR3 length: 15 residues. CDR3 in amino acids: CASSQDTSGGRTQYF. CDR3 DNA sequence: TGTGCCAGCAGCCAAGATACTAGCGGGGGTAGGACGCAGTATTTT.

There are many counts of this clonotype. The chain carries TRBV29-1 and TRBJ2-1, with 16 bases lining up with TRBD2. The CDR3 extends over 19 amino acids. Germline-derived CDR1 and CDR2 are SQVTM and ANQGSEA. Losses at the gene ends were 6 bases for V and 6 bases for J; bases not matched to a gene: 17. The CDR3: CSVGAWGLAGGRYSNEQFF. CDR3 sequence (DNA): TGCAGCGTAGGAGCCTGGGGACTAGCGGGAGGGCGGTATAGCAATGAGCAGTTCTTC.

The table lists this clonotype with many counts. V gene TRBV4-2 combines with J gene TRBJ2-5; 7 nucleotides agree with TRBD2. Per germline, CDR1 LGHNA and CDR2 YNFKEQ. The V and J ends lost 4 bases and 2 bases, in that order; junction bases with no gene match: 19. The CDR3 has 19 residues. The CDR3 nucleotides are TGTGCCAGCAGCCCCAAGATCTCGGGGGAGCGGGGTATACAAGAGACCCAGTACTTC. Its protein product is CASSPKISGERGIQETQYF.

This clonotype appeared many times. The chain carries TRBV18 and TRBJ2-7, with TRBD1 matching over 7 bases. Germline values: CDR1 KGHSH, CDR2 LQKENI. The CDR3 consists of 14 residues. V was pared by 3 bases and J by 1 base, with 3 bases of the junction left unmatched. CDR3 bases: TGTGCCAGCTCACCGGGACAGTTGTCCTACGAGCAGTACTTC. It specifies CASSPGQLSYEQYF.

V and J are TRBV30 and TRBJ2-7, with D perhaps matching TRBD2 (6 bases). Trimming shortened V by 2 bases and J by 2 bases, and 16 bases separated the two germline ends. Germline values: CDR1 GTSNPN, CDR2 SVGIG (reference sequence). CDR3 length: 15 amino acids. The CDR3 DNA reads TGTGCCTGGAGTAATCGGGGGACTTCACCCTACGAGCAGTACTTC. Translated, it gives CAWSNRGTSPYEQYF.

There are many counts of this clonotype. This sequence joins TRBV7-9 and TRBJ1-2; D perhaps matches TRBD1 (5 bases). This CDR3 has 13 residues. Germline V lookup: CDR1 SEHNR, CDR2 FQNEAQ (reference sequence). Trimming took off 5 bases at V and 5 bases at J, with 12 bases between the two ends. The CDR3 sequence: CASSPGLTYGYTF. The CDR3, as DNA: TGTGCCAGCAGCCCGGGGCTGACATATGGCTACACCTTC. The entire variable domain, with the rest obtained from reference TRBV7-9 and TRBJ1-2, is as follows: DTGVSQNPRHKITKRGQNVTFRCDPISEHNRLYWYRQTLGQGPEFLTYFQNEAQLEKSRLLSDRFSAERPKGSFSTLEIQRTEQGDSAMYLCASSPGLTYGYTFGSGTRLTVV.

This clonotype was seen a few times. The CDR3 spells CASNPQGVTGELFF. The CDR3 region has the DNA TGTGCCAGCAATCCACAGGGGGTCACCGGGGAGCTGTTTTTT. The chain has TRBV9 and TRBJ2-2; 8 bases are a match to TRBD1. The ends lost 6 bases at V and 4 bases at J; junction bases unmatched: 5. CDR3 length: 14 residues. Germline CDR1 SGDLS, CDR2 YYNGEE.

This clonotype was seen many times. V and J are TRBV9 and TRBJ1-6; TRBD1 aligns across 7 bases. The ends lost 2 bases at V and 10 bases at J; junction bases unmatched: 12. Per germline, CDR1 SGDLS and CDR2 YYNGEE. CDR3 length: 16 residues. The CDR3 region is CASSVGDSGDRSPLHF. Here the CDR3 DNA reads TGTGCCAGCAGCGTGGGGGACAGCGGGGACCGATCACCCCTCCACTTT.

This clonotype was seen repeatedly, ten times or more. V gene TRBV5-1 combines with J gene TRBJ1-1; D might be TRBD1 (6 bases). V gave up 6 bases and J gave up 1 base, with 13 bases separating them. Germline V CDR1 and CDR2: SGHRS, YFSETQ. The CDR3 loop spans 14 amino acids. CDR3 region: CASTNPGQNTEAFF. The CDR3 DNA sequence: TGCGCCAGCACCAATCCGGGACAGAACACTGAAGCTTTCTTT.

This clonotype was observed a handful of times. The rearrangement links TRBV12-3 or TRBV12-4 to TRBJ1-1; TRBD1 matches 7 bases. Trimming cost V 0 bases and J 0 bases; bases outside gene matches: 7. The CDR3 spans 17 residues. The CDR3, as DNA: TGTGCCAGCAGTTTAGCGCACTCGAGGGGGCTGAACACTGAAGCTTTCTTT. It is translated as CASSLAHSRGLNTEAFF.

The sample holds many counts of this clonotype. This rearrangement joins TRBV28 to TRBJ2-1; TRBD1 matches 8 bases. This CDR3 is built from 16 residues. Germline V lookup: CDR1 MDHEN, CDR2 SYDVKM. The junction had 8 bases not matched to a gene; V was cut back by 6 bases and J by 1 base. The CDR3 nucleotides read TGTGCCAGCAGCCACACAGGGGGAGGTTCCTACAATGAGCAGTTCTTC. Its translation: CASSHTGGGSYNEQFF.

This clonotype was seen ten or more times. This chain links TRBV6-1 with TRBJ2-2; D is unresolved. The CDR3 runs 15 residues. Germline assignment: CDR1 MNHNS and CDR2 SASEGT. V was trimmed by 1 base and J by 0 bases, leaving 6 bases between them. CDR3 sequence (DNA): TGTGCCAGCAGTGAAGGAGGACCGAACACCGGGGAGCTGTTTTTT. It specifies CASSEGGPNTGELFF.